The source of this T cell receptor (beta chain) is a study of T cells in Graves' hyperthyroidism and ophthalmopathy. Background on the study: The blood sample was taken at first diagnosis, before treatment began.

Authors of the study amplified TCR beta CDR3 regions from RNA transcripts. A first-round RT-PCR of the TCR CDR3 used the HTBI primer set. One entry per CDR3 protein, called by TCRdb with MiXCR from the multiplex PCR reads. This sample has more than 300,000 distinct CDR3 sequences; approximately 14% occur once, and the top ten carry approximately 9.9%. A remark on this clonotype: A read error may be the cause here, since a much bigger clone is one base away.

The authors deemed Graves' hyperthyroidism stable absent ophthalmopathy progression within 18 months. This TCR came from a woman aged 60-75 years with Graves' hyperthyroidism. Input material: blood.

The CDR3 spells CSGGGGTQSGSSDTQYF. CDR3 nucleotide sequence: TGCAGTGGGGGGGGCGGGACTCAAAGTGGGTCCTCAGATACGCAGTATTTT. The V gene is TRBV20-1, the J gene TRBJ2-3, with D tentatively TRBD2 (7 bases). V was trimmed by 7 bases and J by 4 bases, leaving 27 bases between them. The CDR3 loop spans 17 amino acids. Per germline, CDR1 DFQATT and CDR2 SNEGSKA (reference sequence).